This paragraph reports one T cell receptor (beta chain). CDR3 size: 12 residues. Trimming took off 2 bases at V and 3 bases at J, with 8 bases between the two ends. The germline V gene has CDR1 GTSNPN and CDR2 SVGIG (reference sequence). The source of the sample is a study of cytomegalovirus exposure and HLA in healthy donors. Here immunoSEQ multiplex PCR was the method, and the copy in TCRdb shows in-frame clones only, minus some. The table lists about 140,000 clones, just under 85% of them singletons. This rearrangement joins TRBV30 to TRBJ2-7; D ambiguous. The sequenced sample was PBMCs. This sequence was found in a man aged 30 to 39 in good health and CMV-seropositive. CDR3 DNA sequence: TGTGCCTGGAGTATTGGAGTCTACGAGCAGTACTTC. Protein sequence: CAWSIGVYEQYF.